The present TCR beta chain was sequenced within a study of Ad26.COV2.S vaccination and SARS-CoV-2 variants. Study-wide context: Intramuscular Ad26.COV2.S at 5x10^10 or 1x10^11 viral particles. General study results and limits: Placebo recipients showed lower spike-specific TCR breadth than vaccinees.

Trimming pared 1 base from V and 0 bases from J, leaving 10 bases between. Germline V gene lookup returns CDR1 MGHRA and CDR2 YSYEKL. The CDR3 extends over 16 amino acids. This clone was counted once. The antigen remains undetermined. Using immunoSEQ multiplex PCR, the repertoire was profiled, and TCRdb retains in-frame clones only, with some absent. The sample lists around 500,000 clones, roughly nine tenths occurring once. Treatment in this sample: 15 to 20 received Ad26.COV2.S at low or high dose, single or two shots; about 5 received placebo; per-sample allocation not given. Samples analyzed were those drawn on day 63 after the first vaccine or placebo injection. An Ad26 vector expressing Wuhan-strain SARS-CoV-2 spike constituted the vaccine.

Sequences were derived from peripheral blood, sampled in a trial of Ad26.COV2.S vaccine versus placebo. This receptor was identified in a person aged 18 to 59 who received the Ad26.COV2.S COVID-19 vaccine or a placebo. The rearrangement uses TRBV4-1 and TRBJ1-3; D is unresolved. The CDR3 region is CASSQGRQSSGNTIYF. In nucleotides, the CDR3 is TGCGCCAGCAGCCAAGGCCGGCAAAGCTCTGGAAACACCATATATTTT.